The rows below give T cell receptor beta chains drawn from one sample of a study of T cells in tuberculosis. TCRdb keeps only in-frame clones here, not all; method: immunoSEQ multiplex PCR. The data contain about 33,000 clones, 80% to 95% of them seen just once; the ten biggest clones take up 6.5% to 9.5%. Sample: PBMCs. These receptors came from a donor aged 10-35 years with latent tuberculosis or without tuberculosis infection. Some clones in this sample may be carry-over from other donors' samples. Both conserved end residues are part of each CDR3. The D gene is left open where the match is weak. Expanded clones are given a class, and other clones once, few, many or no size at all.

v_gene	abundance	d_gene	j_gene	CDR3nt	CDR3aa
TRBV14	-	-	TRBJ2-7	TGTGCCAGCAGCCAAGCATCTAGAAAGGGGGGGAACGAGCAGTACTTC	CASSQASRKGGNEQYF
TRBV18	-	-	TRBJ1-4	TGTGCCAGCTCAAACACACCAACTAATGAAAAACTGTTTTTT	CASSNTPTNEKLFF
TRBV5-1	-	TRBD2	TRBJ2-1	TGCGCCAGCAGCTTGGGGGGACTAGCGGGAGTGAGGAATGAGCAGTTCTTC	CASSLGGLAGVRNEQFF
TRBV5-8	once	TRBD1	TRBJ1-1	TGTGCCAGCAGCTCGGGGACAGCAATGAACACTGAAGCTTTCTTT	CASSSGTAMNTEAFF
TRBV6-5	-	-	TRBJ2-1	TGTGCCAGCAGGAGCTCTCACAATGAGCAGTTCTTC	CASRSSHNEQFF
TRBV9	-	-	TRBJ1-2	TGTGCCAGCAGCGTAGAAATGGGCCTTGTCTCTTATGGCTACACCTTC	CASSVEMGLVSYGYTF
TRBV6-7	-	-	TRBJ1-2	TGTGCCAGCAGTTACACGGTCAGCGAGGAACGGAACTATGGCTACACCTTC	CASSYTVSEERNYGYTF
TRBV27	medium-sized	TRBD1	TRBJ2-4	TGTGCCAGCAGTTCTCCCGTGAGGGGCAGGGGGCAGGAAAACATTCAGTACTTC	CASSSPVRGRGQENIQYF
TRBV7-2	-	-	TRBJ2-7	TGTGCCAGCAGCACCGCGGGCGGATCCTCCTACGAGCAGTACTTC	CASSTAGGSSYEQYF
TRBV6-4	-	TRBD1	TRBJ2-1	TGTGCCAGCAGTGAACGGACAGGGACAGTAAATGAGCAGTTCTTC	CASSERTGTVNEQFF
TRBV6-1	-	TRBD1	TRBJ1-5	TGTGCCAGCAGTCTTGGACAGGCGAGCAATCAGCCCCAGCATTTT	CASSLGQASNQPQHF
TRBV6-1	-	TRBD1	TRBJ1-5	TGTGCCAGCAGTGCCGACGGGGGGACAGGAGGGGTCCCCCAGCATTTT	CASSADGGTGGVPQHF
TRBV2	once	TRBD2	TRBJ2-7	TGTGCCAGCAAAGGGGCCAGCGGGGACCTCAAGCAGTACTTC	CASKGASGDLKQYF
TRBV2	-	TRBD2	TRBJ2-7	TGTGCCAGCCAATACCAGACTAGCGGGTCCTACGAGCAGTACTTC	CASQYQTSGSYEQYF
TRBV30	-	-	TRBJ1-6	TGTGCCTGGAGTCGGGGGAAAACCCTTAATTCACCCCTCCACTTT	CAWSRGKTLNSPLHF
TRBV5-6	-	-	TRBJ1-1	TGTGCCAGCAGCCTCGGGACCCTGGGGGGGACTGAAGCTTTCTTT	CASSLGTLGGTEAFF
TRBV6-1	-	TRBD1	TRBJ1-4	TGTGCCAGCAGTGGTGACAGGGTGGGCGGTGAAAAACTGTTTTTT	CASSGDRVGGEKLFF
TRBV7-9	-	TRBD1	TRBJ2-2	TGTGCCAGCAGCTCACCTACAGGGGGCAACACCGGGGAGCTGTTTTTT	CASSSPTGGNTGELFF
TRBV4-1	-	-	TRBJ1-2	TGCGCCAGCAGCCAAGTATCGGGGTCGGATGGCTACACCTTC	CASSQVSGSDGYTF
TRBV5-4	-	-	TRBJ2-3	TGTGCCAGCAGCTTGGCCGTCGGGGGTAGCACAGATACGCAGTATTTT	CASSLAVGGSTDTQYF
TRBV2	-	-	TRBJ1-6	TGTGCCAGCAGTGATGGCCAGGGTCTATTTTCACCCCTCCACTTT	CASSDGQGLFSPLHF
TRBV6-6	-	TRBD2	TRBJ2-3	TGTGCCAGCAGAGTAGCGGGGGCCTCCACAGATACGCAGTATTTT	CASRVAGASTDTQYF
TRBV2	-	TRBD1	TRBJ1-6	TGTGCCAGCACCCAGGACAGGTCAAGTTCACCCCTCCACTTT	CASTQDRSSSPLHF
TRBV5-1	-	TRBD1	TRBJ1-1	TGCGCCAGCAGCTTGGTTGGACAGGGGTCTGAAGCTTTCTTT	CASSLVGQGSEAFF
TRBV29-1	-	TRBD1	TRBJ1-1	TGCAGCGTAGCGACAGGGGAGGTTGGGAAAGCTTTCTTT	CSVATGEVGKAFF
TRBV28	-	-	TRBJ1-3	TGTGCCAGCAGCGGGGGGTTTGGAAACACCATATATTTT	CASSGGFGNTIYF
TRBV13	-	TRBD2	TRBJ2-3	TGTGCCAGCAGCTTAGGGGAACTAGCGGCACACACAGATACGCAGTATTTT	CASSLGELAAHTDTQYF
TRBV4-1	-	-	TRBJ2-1	TGCGCCAGCAGCCAAGGGCAACGGGACTACAATGAGCAGTTCTTC	CASSQGQRDYNEQFF
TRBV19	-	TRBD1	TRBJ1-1	TGTGCCAGTAGTGTACAGGGGAGAGGGGCTGAAGCTTTCTTT	CASSVQGRGAEAFF
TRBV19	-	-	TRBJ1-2	TGTGCCAGTAGTAAAGAACTTGGTGGCTACACCTTC	CASSKELGGYTF
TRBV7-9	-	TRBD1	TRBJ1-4	TGTGCCAGCAGCTTAGTAGGGGGCAATGAAGTGAAACTGTTTTTT	CASSLVGGNEVKLFF
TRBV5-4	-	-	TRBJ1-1	TGTGCCAGCAGCCCCAGGGGACCTTACACTGAAGCTTTCTTT	CASSPRGPYTEAFF
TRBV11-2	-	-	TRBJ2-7	TGTGCCAGCAGCTTAGAGCCTAGCGCTTTCGGCGAGCAGTACTTC	CASSLEPSAFGEQYF
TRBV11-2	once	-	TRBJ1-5	TGTGCCAGCAGCTTTGGCCGGCAGGGGCCCCAGCATTTT	CASSFGRQGPQHF
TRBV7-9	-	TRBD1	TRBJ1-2	TGTGCCAGCAGCTTGGGACAGGGGAAGGGCTACACCTTC	CASSLGQGKGYTF
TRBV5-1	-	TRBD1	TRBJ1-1	TGCGCCAGCAGCCAGGGACAGGCGGCGGGGACTGAAGCTTTCTTT	CASSQGQAAGTEAFF
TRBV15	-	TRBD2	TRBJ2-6	TGTGCCACCAGTGAAACGGGACTACCCTTCTCTGGGGCCAACGTCCTGACTTTC	CATSETGLPFSGANVLTF
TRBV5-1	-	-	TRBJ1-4	TGCGCCAGCAGTTATCAGGGAGTTGGACAGGAAAAACTGTTTTTT	CASSYQGVGQEKLFF
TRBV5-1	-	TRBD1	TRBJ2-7	TGCGCCAGCAGCATTGGACAGGGTTCCTACGAGCAGTACTTC	CASSIGQGSYEQYF
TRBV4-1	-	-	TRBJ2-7	TGCGCCAGCAGCCAACTTCGGAAGCCCCCGACAAAGTACGAGCAGTACTTC	CASSQLRKPPTKYEQYF
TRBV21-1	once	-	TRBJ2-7	TGTGCCAGCAACGAACCGGGACAGGGGTCCTACGAGCAGTACTTC	CASNEPGQGSYEQYF
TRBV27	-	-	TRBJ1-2	TGTGCCAGCCCCCCGGGATATAATGGCTACACCTTC	CASPPGYNGYTF
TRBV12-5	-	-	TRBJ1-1	TGTGCTAGTGGGTTCGGGGAGGCAATGAACACTGAAGCTTTCTTT	CASGFGEAMNTEAFF
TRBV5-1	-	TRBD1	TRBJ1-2	TGCGCCAGCAGCTTGGATTACAGGGGCGGCTACACCTTC	CASSLDYRGGYTF
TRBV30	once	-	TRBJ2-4	TGTGCCTGGAGTCGGGAGAGACAAAACATTCAGTACTTC	CAWSRERQNIQYF
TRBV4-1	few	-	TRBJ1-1	TGCGCCAGTTCCTTCCGGGACATGAACACTGAAGCTTTCTTT	CASSFRDMNTEAFF
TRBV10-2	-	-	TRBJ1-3	TGCGCCAGCAGTGCACGCGGGGGTATCTCTGGAAACACCATATATTTT	CASSARGGISGNTIYF
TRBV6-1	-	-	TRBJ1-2	TGTGCCAGCAGTGAATTTGTTGGGGGCCGTGGCTACACCTTC	CASSEFVGGRGYTF
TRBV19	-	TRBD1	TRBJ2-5	TGTGCCACCCCTTCCTACAGGGGTCAGGAGACCCAGTACTTC	CATPSYRGQETQYF
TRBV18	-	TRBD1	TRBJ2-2	TGTGCCAGCTCACAAGGGACAGGGTCCGTCGGGGAGCTGTTTTTT	CASSQGTGSVGELFF
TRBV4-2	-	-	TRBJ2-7	TGTGCCAGCAGCCAAGGAACCGACACTTACGAGCAGTACTTC	CASSQGTDTYEQYF
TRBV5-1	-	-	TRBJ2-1	TGCGCCAGCAGCTCCGGACTCTCCCTCGATGAGCAGTTCTTC	CASSSGLSLDEQFF
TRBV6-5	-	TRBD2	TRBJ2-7	TGTGCCAGCAGCCCGCGCGGGGGGGCGGTCGAGCAGTACTTC	CASSPRGGAVEQYF
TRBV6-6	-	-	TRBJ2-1	TGTGCCAGCACCCAGGGGATTAGCTCCTACAATGAGCAGTTCTTC	CASTQGISSYNEQFF
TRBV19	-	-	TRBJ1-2	TGTGCCAGTAGTATTAGTGGACAGCTCTATGGCTACACCTTC	CASSISGQLYGYTF